These T cell receptor beta chains were read from a single sample in a study of cytomegalovirus exposure and HLA in healthy donors. Measured with immunoSEQ multiplex PCR; TCRdb has only the in-frame clones, and not every one. The repertoire holds roughly 200,000 clones, with less than 85% as singletons. Sequencing was performed on PBMCs. The receptors originated from a man aged 18 to 29 in good health and CMV-seronegative. The CDR3 runs from the conserved cysteine through the conserved F or W. Each record gives: clone size, D gene, V gene, J gene, CDR3 DNA, CDR3 protein. D genes are given only for firm matches. Size values are once, few and many counts, or a class for expanded clones, and some rows have none.

few	NA	TRBV5-6	TRBJ1-4	TGTGCCAGCAGCCGCGGGGTCGGGACTCCGGGGAAACTGTTTTTT	CASSRGVGTPGKLFF
NA	TRBD1	TRBV5-1	TRBJ1-1	TGCGCCAGCAGCGTTGGACAGGCAAACACTGAAGCTTTCTTT	CASSVGQANTEAFF
NA	NA	TRBV9	TRBJ2-3	TGTGCCAGCAGCGTTCAGGAACTCACAGATACGCAGTATTTT	CASSVQELTDTQYF
NA	TRBD1	TRBV2	TRBJ1-4	TGTGCCAGCAACGGGGGACAGGAAAAACTGTTTTTT	CASNGGQEKLFF
NA	NA	TRBV7-2	TRBJ1-2	TGTGCCAGCAGCCCGCGGGAGGACTATGGCTACACCTTC	CASSPREDYGYTF
NA	TRBD2	TRBV7-3	TRBJ2-1	TGTGCCAGCAGCAGAGGGACTAGCGGGAGAAATGAGCAGTTCTTC	CASSRGTSGRNEQFF
NA	NA	TRBV6-1	TRBJ2-3	TGTGCCAGCAGGCAGGGGAAGGATACGCAGTATTTT	CASRQGKDTQYF
NA	NA	TRBV27	TRBJ2-3	TGTGCCAGCAGTGCAGCGTCAGGCGGGAAGACAGATACGCAGTATTTT	CASSAASGGKTDTQYF
NA	NA	TRBV28	TRBJ1-3	TGTGCCAGCAGTTTAATATTCTCCTCTGGAAACACCATATATTTT	CASSLIFSSGNTIYF
few	TRBD1	TRBV5-1	TRBJ2-2	TGCGCCAGCAGCGTCAGGGGGTCGAACACCGGGGAGCTGTTTTTT	CASSVRGSNTGELFF
NA	TRBD1	TRBV29-1	TRBJ1-2	TGCAGCGCCCAACCTGGGCAGGGGGGTTTCTATGGCTACACCTTC	CSAQPGQGGFYGYTF
NA	TRBD1	TRBV28	TRBJ2-5	TGTGCCAGCAGTTCTCGGGACAGGGGGCTGGAGACCCAGTACTTC	CASSSRDRGLETQYF
NA	TRBD1	TRBV11-2	TRBJ1-2	TGTGCCAGCAGCTTAGCAGCCGGGACAGGATATGGCTACACCTTC	CASSLAAGTGYGYTF
few	TRBD1	TRBV7-8	TRBJ1-3	TGTGCCAGCAGCTTGCAGGGGGCGCCGAGCTCTGGAAACACCATATATTTT	CASSLQGAPSSGNTIYF
NA	NA	TRBV5-6	TRBJ2-7	TGTGCCAGCAGCTTGGCACAATCCTACGAGCAGTACTTC	CASSLAQSYEQYF
NA	TRBD2	TRBV6-1	TRBJ2-1	TGTGCCAGCAGTGAATATAGCGGGAGGGCCTACAATGAGCAGTTCTTC	CASSEYSGRAYNEQFF
few	TRBD1	TRBV27	TRBJ2-7	TGTGCCAGCAGTTTGGGGGCAGGGGGTAACGAGCAGTACTTC	CASSLGAGGNEQYF
NA	TRBD1	TRBV6-1	TRBJ2-5	TGTGCCAGCAGTCTGACAGGGGGCCGAGAGACCCAGTACTTC	CASSLTGGRETQYF
NA	NA	TRBV6-5	TRBJ1-2	TGTGCCAGCAGTTACTACAGATTTAACTATGGCTACACCTTC	CASSYYRFNYGYTF
NA	TRBD2	TRBV6-1	TRBJ2-7	TGTGCCTCGCGAATAGCCGGGACTAGCTACGAGCAGTACTTC	CASRIAGTSYEQYF
NA	TRBD2	TRBV27	TRBJ2-7	TGTGCCAGCAGTCCAGGACTAGCGCCGTACGAGCAGTACTTC	CASSPGLAPYEQYF
once	TRBD2	TRBV29-1	TRBJ2-3	TGCAGCGTTCCAATGGGGCAGGGAGGGTCGGATACGCAGTATTTT	CSVPMGQGGSDTQYF
few	NA	TRBV5-1	TRBJ2-3	TGCGCCAGCAACCCTAGATGGGGGCACAGAGATACGCAGTATTTT	CASNPRWGHRDTQYF
NA	NA	TRBV30	TRBJ1-6	TGTGCCTGGAGTGTAGGGGCAGGGGCTTCACCCCTCCACTTT	CAWSVGAGASPLHF
NA	NA	TRBV29-1	TRBJ1-1	TGCAGCGTGGACAGGAACACTGAAGCTTTCTTT	CSVDRNTEAFF
NA	NA	TRBV30	TRBJ1-2	TGTGCCTGGAGTGTACTTGGAGTCTATGGCTACACCTTC	CAWSVLGVYGYTF
NA	NA	TRBV2	TRBJ1-2	TGTGCCACCTTTCTAGGGGCCCGGGCCACAGGCTACACCTTC	CATFLGARATGYTF
once	TRBD2	TRBV5-1	TRBJ2-7	TGCGCCACCAAGGAACTAGCGGGTTTATCCTACGAGCAGTACTTC	CATKELAGLSYEQYF
NA	NA	TRBV11-2	TRBJ1-2	TGTGCCAGCACCACCCCGGCGGGAGACCCTGGCTACACCTTC	CASTTPAGDPGYTF
NA	NA	TRBV28	TRBJ1-4	TGTGCCAGCAGTTCCTCGGGTCTCTCACCCCCTAATGAAAAACTGTTTTTT	CASSSSGLSPPNEKLFF
NA	NA	TRBV27	TRBJ2-7	TGTGCCAGCAGTTTAACCGGGTTTGGCGAGCAGTACTTC	CASSLTGFGEQYF
NA	NA	TRBV5-6	TRBJ2-1	TGTGCCAGCAGGAGTGACAGTGAGCAGTTCTTC	CASRSDSEQFF
NA	TRBD2	TRBV7-3	TRBJ2-1	TGTGCCAGCAGCGAACAGCTCGGGACTAGCGACAATGAGCAGTTCTTC	CASSEQLGTSDNEQFF